These 12 T cell receptor beta chains were all obtained from the same sample, sequenced in a study of Graves' ophthalmopathy and Graves' hyperthyroidism. Using RNA transcripts, the TCR beta CDR3 regions were amplified. HTBI primers served in a first-round RT-PCR, which a second-round multiplex PCR followed. TCRdb passed the multiplex PCR reads through MiXCR, listing each CDR3 protein once. The sample carries around 1,000,000 distinct CDR3 sequences, 35% to 40% recorded once. Material for sequencing was peripheral blood or thyroid tissue (not recorded which). The receptors derive from an adult man with Graves' hyperthyroidism.

This clonotype was seen repeatedly, ten times or more. The rearrangement joins TRBV10-3 to TRBJ2-7, with D possibly being TRBD1 (6 bases). There are 12 residues in the CDR3. The germline gives CDR1 ENHRY, CDR2 SYGVKD. Trimming took 10 bases from V and 3 from J, leaving 13 bases between them. CDR3 in amino acids: CASWDISYEQYF. The CDR3 DNA reads TGTGCCAGCTGGGACATCAGCTACGAGCAGTACTTC.

This clonotype came up many times. The J gene is TRBJ1-2, the V gene TRBV12-3 or TRBV12-4, with no clear D. Between the trimmed V and J ends, which lost 3 bases and 8 bases, there was a span of 13 bases. This CDR3 has 13 amino acids. The CDR3 coding sequence is TGTGCCAGCAGTTTCGGGCAACCCTCCGGCTACACCTTC. It translates to CASSFGQPSGYTF.

This sequence joins TRBV19 and TRBJ2-6; weak D call: TRBD2 (6 bases). Germline V gene data show CDR1 as LNHDA and CDR2 as SQIVND (reference sequence). The germline V and J ends were trimmed by 9 bases and 2 bases, with 17 bases remaining between them. The CDR3 is 16 residues long. The CDR3 DNA is TGTGCCAGCAGTTACTCGACTAGAGCTGGGGCCAACGTCCTGACTTTC. It yields the protein CASSYSTRAGANVLTF. The full variable domain, completed using reference TRBV19 and TRBJ2-6, is DGGITQSPKYLFRKEGQNVTLSCEQNLNHDAMYWYRQDPGQGLRLIYYSQIVNDFQKGDIAEGYSVSREKKESFPLTVTSAQKNPTAFYLCASSYSTRAGANVLTFGAGSRLTVL.

The genes are TRBV19 and TRBJ1-4; a possible D gene is TRBD1 (5 bases). The CDR3 length is 14 residues. The V and J ends lost 10 bases and 0 bases respectively, with 12 bases between them. Germline lookup yields CDR1 LNHDA and CDR2 SQIVND (reference sequence). The CDR3 nucleotides are TGTGCCACCCCCGCGACAGCAACTAATGAAAAACTGTTTTTT. It encodes CATPATATNEKLFF.

This clonotype was counted ten times or more. The V call is TRBV10-3, the J call TRBJ2-2, with 7 bases identical to TRBD1. Germline V lookup: CDR1 ENHRY, CDR2 SYGVKD. The CDR3 contains 13 residues. J lost 4 bases, V lost 11 bases, and 7 bases had no gene match. CDR3 in DNA: TGTGCCGTCATCCGGGACAGCACCGGGGAGCTGTTTTTT. It specifies CAVIRDSTGELFF.

This clonotype was detected a few times. The chain uses TRBV27 and TRBJ1-1; TRBD1 matches 9 bases. Germline V gene data show CDR1 as MNHEY and CDR2 as SMNVEV (reference sequence). CDR3 length: 13 amino acids. With 6 bases clipped from V and 6 bases from J, the junction kept 5 bases outside the gene matches. For the CDR3, the DNA is TGTGCCAGCAGGATGGGACAGGGTGCTGAAGCTTTCTTT. Its translation is CASRMGQGAEAFF.

CDR3 nucleotide sequence: TGTGCCAGCAGCTTACGGCCTTCTGATTCACCCCTCCACTTT. Translation gives CASSLRPSDSPLHF. The rearrangement links TRBV7-3 to TRBJ1-6, with D hard to call. The germline V gene encodes CDR1 SGHTA and CDR2 FQGTGA. V lost 2 bases to trimming and J lost 8 bases, with 10 bases between them. The CDR3 spans 14 residues.

This rearrangement joins TRBV7-2 to TRBJ2-2; the match to TRBD1 covers 10 bases. With V trimmed by 4 bases and J by 4 bases, 6 bases remained unmatched. The CDR3 runs 16 residues. Germline lookup yields CDR1 SGHTA and CDR2 FQGNSA. CDR3 amino acids: CASSSPGTGATGELFF. CDR3 DNA: TGTGCCAGCAGCTCCCCCGGGACAGGGGCCACCGGGGAGCTGTTTTTT.

The sample holds many counts of this clonotype. The J gene is TRBJ1-4, the V gene TRBV20-1; D unresolved. This CDR3 is built from 11 residues. Between the trimmed V and J ends, which lost 1 base and 8 bases, there was a span of 5 bases. Germline V gene data show CDR1 as DFQATT and CDR2 as SNEGSKA (reference sequence). Here the CDR3 reads CSARVLEKLFF. DNA for the CDR3: TGCAGTGCTAGAGTGTTAGAAAAACTGTTTTTT.

The V gene is TRBV25-1, the J gene TRBJ2-2, with 12 positions matching TRBD2. The V segment lost 5 bases and the J segment 6 bases; nucleotides outside the gene matches: 4. Germline V gives CDR1 MGHDK, CDR2 SYGVNS. The CDR3 is 15 residues long. The CDR3 reads CASSLPSGRAGELFF. Here the CDR3 DNA reads TGTGCCAGCAGTTTACCTAGCGGGAGGGCCGGGGAGCTGTTTTTT. Complete variable domain (other parts from reference TRBV25-1 and TRBJ2-2): EADIYQTPRYLVIGTGKKITLECSQTMGHDKMYWYQQDPGMELHLIHYSYGVNSTEKGDLSSESTVSRIRTEHFPLTLESARPSHTSQYLCASSLPSGRAGELFFGEGSRLTVL.

A remark on this clonotype: At one end the junction does not follow the germline gene, possibly because of a read error. The V and J genes are TRBV5-1 and TRBJ2-7; 7 bases fit TRBD1. The CDR3 covers 13 residues. Germline V CDR1 and CDR2: SGHRS, YFSETQ. Written as DNA, the CDR3 is TGTGCCAGCCACATCCGACAGGGCTACGAGCAGTACTTC. It encodes CASHIRQGYEQYF. The variable domain in full, completed from reference TRBV5-1 and TRBJ2-7, reads KAGVTQTPRYLIKTRGQQVTLSCSPISGHRSVSWYQQTPGQGLQFLFEYFSETQRNKGNFPGRFSGRQFSNSRSEMNVSTLELGDSALYLCASHIRQGYEQYFGPGTRLTVT.

This clonotype was counted a few times. The V gene is TRBV15, the J gene TRBJ1-1, with 7 bases aligning to TRBD1. The CDR3 consists of 13 residues. V shed 6 bases, J shed 2 bases, and the junction held 3 bases outside the gene matches. Germline-derived CDR1 and CDR2 are LNHNV and YYDKDF (reference sequence). In DNA form, the CDR3 reads TGTGCCACCAGACAGGGGTCAAACACTGAAGCTTTCTTT. Amino acids: CATRQGSNTEAFF. Complete variable domain (other parts from reference TRBV15 and TRBJ1-1): DAMVIQNPRYQVTQFGKPVTLSCSQTLNHNVMYWYQQKSSQAPKLLFHYYDKDFNNEADTPDNFQSRRPNTSFCFLDIRSPGLGDTAMYLCATRQGSNTEAFFGQGTRLTVV.